This is a list of T cell receptor beta chains from one sample in a study of CXCR3-negative and CXCR3-positive naive CD8 T cells. For each CDR3 protein, TCRdb gives one entry from its re-call of the 5' RACE reads, without DNA. In all, the sample yields about 53,000 distinct CDR3 sequences. Sequenced sample: naive CXCR3- CD8+ T cells from blood. These receptors came from a human donor in good health. Some clones in this sample may be carry-over from other donors' samples. Each CDR3 is given with its conserved first and last residue.

V	J	CDR3
TRBV29-1	TRBJ2-3	CSVDGLSDRVTSTDTQYF
TRBV14	TRBJ2-7	CASSPTSPLIYEQYF
TRBV4-3	TRBJ2-1	CASSQDPGGPNNEQFF
TRBV7-2	TRBJ2-3	CASSPSLSEDNTDTQYF
TRBV12-3/TRBV12-4	TRBJ2-1	CASSQGANEQFF
TRBV5-1	TRBJ2-3	CASSPTTSGTDTQYF
TRBV6-4	TRBJ2-7	CASSLPGTFSSYEQYF
TRBV7-9	TRBJ2-7	CASRPGTGYEQYF
TRBV5-6	TRBJ2-7	CASSRGRLYEQYF
TRBV7-9	TRBJ2-1	CASSLALVAGGRNEQFF
TRBV6-5	TRBJ2-1	CASTPPAGGLNNEQFF
TRBV11-3	TRBJ2-1	CASSLYSGGSSYNEQFF
TRBV20-1	TRBJ2-3	CSAAKGQGYSTDTQYF
TRBV27	TRBJ2-7	CASSLRDRVYEQYF
TRBV10-3	TRBJ2-7	CAISTGQEVEQYF
TRBV28	TRBJ2-7	CASSLSVGQGVFYEQYF
TRBV29-1	TRBJ1-1	CSVEYGMNTEAFF
TRBV27	TRBJ2-7	CASSWDRGYEQYF
TRBV7-9	TRBJ2-7	CASSLPSYEQYF
TRBV29-1	TRBJ2-7	CSVEDWAGETYEQYF
TRBV9	TRBJ2-1	CASSVAWAGYNEQFF
TRBV5-1	TRBJ2-2	CASSLVGQSPSSGELFF
TRBV7-9	TRBJ1-5	CASSLVQGGFGNQPQHF
TRBV11-2	TRBJ2-5	CARSLDPQRGLPGETQYF
TRBV7-9	TRBJ1-1	CASSSFGGRNTEAFF
TRBV5-5	TRBJ2-7	CASSLAFPGGTYEQYF
TRBV25-1	TRBJ2-3	CASTGATSTDTQYF
TRBV20-1	TRBJ1-2	CSASSTSNYGYTF
TRBV29-1	TRBJ1-1	CSTQNRDLNTEAFF
TRBV7-6	TRBJ1-5	CASSPGQGLGQPQHF
TRBV6-2/TRBV6-3	TRBJ2-2	CASETRTSYGELFF
TRBV29-1	TRBJ2-1	CSVDRSRASGYNEQFF
TRBV29-1	TRBJ2-2	CSVQTPNTGELFF
TRBV7-9	TRBJ2-5	CASSLVVEETQYF
TRBV7-7	TRBJ1-1	CASSLGGGGSEAFF
TRBV4-3	TRBJ2-3	CASSRSSVPSADTQYF
TRBV27	TRBJ2-3	CASSFERGTDTQYF
TRBV28	TRBJ2-7	CASSLGPGGTYEQYF
TRBV5-4	TRBJ2-5	CASSFLITTSGVQETQYF
TRBV4-1	TRBJ2-7	CASSQGGIQTYEQYF
TRBV5-1	TRBJ2-5	CASSLSGREVGETQYF
TRBV11-2	TRBJ2-2	CASRHGAANTGELFF